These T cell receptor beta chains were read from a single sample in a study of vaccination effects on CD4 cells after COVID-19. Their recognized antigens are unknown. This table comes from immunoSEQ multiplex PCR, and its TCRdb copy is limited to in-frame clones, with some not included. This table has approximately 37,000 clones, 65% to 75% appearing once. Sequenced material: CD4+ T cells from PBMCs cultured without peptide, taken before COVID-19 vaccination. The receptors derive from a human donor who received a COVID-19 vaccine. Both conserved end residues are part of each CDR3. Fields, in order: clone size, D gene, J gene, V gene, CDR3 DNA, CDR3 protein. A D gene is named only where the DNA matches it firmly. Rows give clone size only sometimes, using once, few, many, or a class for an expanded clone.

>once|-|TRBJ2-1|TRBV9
TGTGCCAGCAGCCCGGCTCTCAATGAGCAGTTCTTC
CASSPALNEQFF
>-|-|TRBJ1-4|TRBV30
TGTGCCTGGAGTTCTAGGGGAACTAATGAAAAACTGTTTTTT
CAWSSRGTNEKLFF
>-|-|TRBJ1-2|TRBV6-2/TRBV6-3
TGTGCCAGCAGCCCCGTGAGTTATATGATCTATGGCTACACCTTC
CASSPVSYMIYGYTF
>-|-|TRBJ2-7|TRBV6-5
TGTGCCAGCAGTTACGGCGGGGCAGCGTCCTACGAGCAGTACTTC
CASSYGGAASYEQYF
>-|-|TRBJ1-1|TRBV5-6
TGTGCCAGCAGCTTGAACTGGAGGAACACTGAAGCTTTCTTT
CASSLNWRNTEAFF
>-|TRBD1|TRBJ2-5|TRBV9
TGTGCCAGCAGCGTCGGTCAGGGGGTCGAGACCCAGTACTTC
CASSVGQGVETQYF
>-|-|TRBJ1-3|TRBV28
TGTGCCAGCAGTCCCTCGGGGGGAACAAACACCATATATTTT
CASSPSGGTNTIYF
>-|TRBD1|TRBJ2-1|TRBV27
TGTGCCAGCAGTCCCCGGGACAGGGGACACTCCTACAATGAGCAGTTCTTC
CASSPRDRGHSYNEQFF
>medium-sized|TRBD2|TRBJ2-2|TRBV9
TGTGCCAGCAGCGTAGTAGCGGGGGCCACGGGCGGGGAGCTGTTTTTT
CASSVVAGATGGELFF
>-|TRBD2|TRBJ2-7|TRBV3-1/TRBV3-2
TGTGCCAGCAGCCGGCTAGCGGGAGGACCGGGCGAGCAGTACTTC
CASSRLAGGPGEQYF
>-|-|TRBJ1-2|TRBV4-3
TGCGCCAGCAGCCGAGACCGAGCAGGGGTAAATGGCTACACCTTC
CASSRDRAGVNGYTF
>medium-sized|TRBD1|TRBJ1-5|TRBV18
TGTGCCAGCTCACCAACAGGGGGCTATCAGCCCCAGCATTTT
CASSPTGGYQPQHF
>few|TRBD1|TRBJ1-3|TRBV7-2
TGTGCCAGCAGCGCACAGGGGGCTGGAAACACCATATATTTT
CASSAQGAGNTIYF
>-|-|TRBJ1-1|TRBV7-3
TGTGCCAGCAGCCCAGGACGGGTGAACACTGAAGCTTTCTTT
CASSPGRVNTEAFF
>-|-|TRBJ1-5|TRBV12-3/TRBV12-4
TGTGCCAGCAGCCGGGACGACAATCAGCCCCAGCATTTT
CASSRDDNQPQHF
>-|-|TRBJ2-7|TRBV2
TGTGCCAGCAGTGTTTGGGGGACGACAACCTACGAGCAGTACTTC
CASSVWGTTTYEQYF
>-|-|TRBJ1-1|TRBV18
TGTGCCAGCTCACCACGAACGAGGGACACTGAAGCTTTCTTT
CASSPRTRDTEAFF
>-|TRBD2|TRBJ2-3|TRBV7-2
TGTGCCAGCAGCTGGCCCGGGACTAGCGGGTCAGGGGATACGCAGTATTTT
CASSWPGTSGSGDTQYF
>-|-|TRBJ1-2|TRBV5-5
TGTGCCAGCAGCTTGACAGGAGCTAACTATGGCTACACCTTC
CASSLTGANYGYTF
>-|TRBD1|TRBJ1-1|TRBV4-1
TGCGCCAGCAGCCAACCCGTAGACAGGGTTAAAGAAGCTTTCTTT
CASSQPVDRVKEAFF
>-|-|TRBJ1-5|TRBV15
TGTGCCACCAGCAGAGGGCAGAACAGCAATCAGCCCCAGCATTTT
CATSRGQNSNQPQHF
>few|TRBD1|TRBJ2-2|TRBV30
TGTGCCTGGAGTGGAGGACAGGGGATTCGGACGAACACCGGGGAGCTGTTTTTT
CAWSGGQGIRTNTGELFF
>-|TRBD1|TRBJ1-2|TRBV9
TGTGCCAGCAGCGTGACAGGACAGGCAGCGTATGGCTACACCTTC
CASSVTGQAAYGYTF
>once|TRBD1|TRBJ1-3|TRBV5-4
TGTGCCAGTGGACAGGACGGTATTACCATATATTTT
CASGQDGITIYF
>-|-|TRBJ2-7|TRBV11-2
TGTGCCAGCAGCTTAGAGGGCACATCGAGGGAGCAGTACTTC
CASSLEGTSREQYF
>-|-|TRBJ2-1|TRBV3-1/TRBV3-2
TGTGCCAGCAGCCAAGTGTGGGGCAGCAATGAGCAGTTCTTC
CASSQVWGSNEQFF
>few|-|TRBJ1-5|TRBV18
TGTGCCAGCTCACCCGCGGATAATCAGCCCCAGCATTTT
CASSPADNQPQHF
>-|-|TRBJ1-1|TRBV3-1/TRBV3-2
TGTGCCAGCAGCCAAGATATAGCGGGCACTGAAGCTTTCTTT
CASSQDIAGTEAFF
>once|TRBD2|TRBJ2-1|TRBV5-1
TGCGCCAGCAGCTTGTCCGCCAGCGGGGGATACAATGAGCAGTTCTTC
CASSLSASGGYNEQFF
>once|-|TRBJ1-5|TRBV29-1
TGCAGCGTGGGTACCATGAGTGGACAGCCCCAGCATTTT
CSVGTMSGQPQHF
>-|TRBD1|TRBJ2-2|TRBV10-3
TGTGCCATCCCCTCCGGGGGTTCGGGACAGGGGGCTATCGGGGAGCTGTTTTTT
CAIPSGGSGQGAIGELFF
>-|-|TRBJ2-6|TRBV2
TGTGCCAGCAGTGGGGAGACAGGGAGGTCTCCTGGGGCCAACGTCCTGACTTTC
CASSGETGRSPGANVLTF
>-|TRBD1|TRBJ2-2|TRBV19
TGTGCCAGTATGGACAGGGTATCAGGGGAGCTGTTTTTT
CASMDRVSGELFF
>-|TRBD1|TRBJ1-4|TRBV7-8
TGTGCCAGCAGCTTGACAGGGGGTACGGGTGAAAAACTGTTTTTT
CASSLTGGTGEKLFF
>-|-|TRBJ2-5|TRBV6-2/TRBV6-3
TGTGCCAGCAGTTACGGGGAGACCCAGTACTTC
CASSYGETQYF
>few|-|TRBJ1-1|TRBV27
TGTGCCAGCAGCCGAGGGGCCGTGAACACTGAAGCTTTCTTT
CASSRGAVNTEAFF
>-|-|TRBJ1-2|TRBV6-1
TGTGCCAGCAGTGAACCAAGGGCTTCAGGGAACTATGGCTACACCTTC
CASSEPRASGNYGYTF
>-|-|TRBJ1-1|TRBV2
TGTGCCAGCAGTCGGGAGAACACTGAAGCTTTCTTT
CASSRENTEAFF
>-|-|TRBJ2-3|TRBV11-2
TGTGCCAGCAGCTTAGGACGCGGGGACCCGCAGTATTTT
CASSLGRGDPQYF
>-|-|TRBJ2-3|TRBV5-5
TGTGCCAGCAGCTTGATAGGATTCACAGATACGCAGTATTTT
CASSLIGFTDTQYF
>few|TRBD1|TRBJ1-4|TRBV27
TGTGCCAGCAGTTCCGACAGGGGGTATGAAAAACTGTTTTTT
CASSSDRGYEKLFF
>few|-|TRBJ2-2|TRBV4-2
TGTGCCAGCAGCCAAGGACAGGACACCGGGGAGCTGTTTTTT
CASSQGQDTGELFF
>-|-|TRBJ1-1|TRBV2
TGTGCCAGCAGATCGAACAGGGACACTGAAGCTTTCTTT
CASRSNRDTEAFF
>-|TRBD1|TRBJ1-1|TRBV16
TGTGCCAGCAGCCGGGACAGGATATCGAACACTGAAGCTTTCTTT
CASSRDRISNTEAFF
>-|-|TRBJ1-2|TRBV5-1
TGCGCCAGCACCGCGCGTGACAGTGGCAACTATGGCTACACCTTC
CASTARDSGNYGYTF
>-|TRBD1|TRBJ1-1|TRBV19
TGTGCCAGTAGTATTCCTTTAATTACAGGGGCCGAGAACACTGAAGCTTTCTTT
CASSIPLITGAENTEAFF